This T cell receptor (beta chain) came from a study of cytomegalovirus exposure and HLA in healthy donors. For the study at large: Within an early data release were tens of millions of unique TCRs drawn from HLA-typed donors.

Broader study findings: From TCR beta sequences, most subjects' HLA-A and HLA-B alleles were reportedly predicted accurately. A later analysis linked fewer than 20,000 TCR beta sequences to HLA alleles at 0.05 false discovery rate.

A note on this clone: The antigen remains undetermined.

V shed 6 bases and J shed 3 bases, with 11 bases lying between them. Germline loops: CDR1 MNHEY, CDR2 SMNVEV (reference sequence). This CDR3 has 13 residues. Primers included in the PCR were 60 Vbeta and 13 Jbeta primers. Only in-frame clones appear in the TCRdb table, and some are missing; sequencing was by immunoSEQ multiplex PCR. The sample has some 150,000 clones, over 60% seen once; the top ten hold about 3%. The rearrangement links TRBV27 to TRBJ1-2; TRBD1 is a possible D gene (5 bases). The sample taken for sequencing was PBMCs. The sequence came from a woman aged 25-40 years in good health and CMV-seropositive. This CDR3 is CASRPGLYYGYTF. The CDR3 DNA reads TGTGCCAGCAGACCGGGACTCTACTATGGCTACACCTTC.